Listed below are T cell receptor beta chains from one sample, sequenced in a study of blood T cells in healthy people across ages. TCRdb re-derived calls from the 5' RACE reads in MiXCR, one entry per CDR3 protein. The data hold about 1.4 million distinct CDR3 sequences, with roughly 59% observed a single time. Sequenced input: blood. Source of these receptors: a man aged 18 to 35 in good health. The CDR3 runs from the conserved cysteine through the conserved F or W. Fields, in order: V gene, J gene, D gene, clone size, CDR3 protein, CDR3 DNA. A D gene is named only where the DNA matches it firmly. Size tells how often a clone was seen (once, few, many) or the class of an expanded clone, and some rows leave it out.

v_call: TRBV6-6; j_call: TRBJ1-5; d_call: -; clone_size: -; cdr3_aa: CASSSITGDRGSQPQHF; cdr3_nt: TGTGCCAGCAGTTCCATAACTGGAGACCGGGGCAGTCAGCCCCAGCATTTT
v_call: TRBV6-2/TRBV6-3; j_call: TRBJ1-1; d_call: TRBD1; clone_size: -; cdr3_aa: CASSRGGQGVTEAFF; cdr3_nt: TGTGCCAGCAGTCGCGGTGGACAGGGTGTTACTGAAGCTTTCTTT
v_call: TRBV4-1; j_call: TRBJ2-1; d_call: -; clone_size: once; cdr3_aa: CASSQGGVGYNEQFF; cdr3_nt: TGCGCCAGCAGCCAAGGTGGGGTCGGCTACAATGAGCAGTTCTTC
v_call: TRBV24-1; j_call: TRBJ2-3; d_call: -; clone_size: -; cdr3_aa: CATSDPTTDTQYF; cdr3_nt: TGTGCCACCAGTGATCCTACTACAGATACGCAGTATTTT
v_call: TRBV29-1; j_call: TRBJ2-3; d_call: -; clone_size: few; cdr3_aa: CSVGTRFRDTQYF; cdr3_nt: TGCAGCGTAGGGACACGCTTTCGCGATACGCAGTATTTT
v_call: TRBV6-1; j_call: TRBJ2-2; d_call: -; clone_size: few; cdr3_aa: CASSETRGIGGELFF; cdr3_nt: TGTGCCAGCAGTGAAACGCGCGGGATCGGCGGGGAGCTGTTTTTT
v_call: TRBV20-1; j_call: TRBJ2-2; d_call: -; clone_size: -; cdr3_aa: CSASILGSTGELFF; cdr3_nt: TGCAGTGCTAGTATCCTAGGTAGCACCGGGGAGCTGTTTTTT
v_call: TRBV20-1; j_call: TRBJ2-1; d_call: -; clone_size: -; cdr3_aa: CSARERLHNEQFF; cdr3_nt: TGCAGTGCGAGGGAAAGACTCCACAATGAGCAGTTCTTC
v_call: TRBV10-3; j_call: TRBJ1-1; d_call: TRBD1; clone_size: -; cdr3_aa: CAIKTGTGFTEAFF; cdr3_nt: TGTGCCATCAAAACCGGGACAGGGTTCACTGAAGCTTTCTTT
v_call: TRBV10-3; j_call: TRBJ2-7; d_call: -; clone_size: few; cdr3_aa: CAISDSQGRGYEQYF; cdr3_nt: TGTGCCATCAGTGACTCCCAGGGAAGAGGGTACGAGCAGTACTTC